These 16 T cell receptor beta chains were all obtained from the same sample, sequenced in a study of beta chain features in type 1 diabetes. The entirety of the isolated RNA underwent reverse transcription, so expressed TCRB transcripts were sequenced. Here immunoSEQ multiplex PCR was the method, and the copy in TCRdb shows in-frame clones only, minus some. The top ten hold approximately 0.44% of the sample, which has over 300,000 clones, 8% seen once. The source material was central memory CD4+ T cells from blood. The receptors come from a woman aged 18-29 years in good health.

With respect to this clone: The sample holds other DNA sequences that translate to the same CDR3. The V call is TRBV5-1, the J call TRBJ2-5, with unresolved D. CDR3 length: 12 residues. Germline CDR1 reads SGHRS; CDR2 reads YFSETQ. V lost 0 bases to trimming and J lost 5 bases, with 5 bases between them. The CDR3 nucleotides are TGCGCCAGCAGCTTGGGGGTGGAGACCCAGTACTTC. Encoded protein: CASSLGVETQYF.

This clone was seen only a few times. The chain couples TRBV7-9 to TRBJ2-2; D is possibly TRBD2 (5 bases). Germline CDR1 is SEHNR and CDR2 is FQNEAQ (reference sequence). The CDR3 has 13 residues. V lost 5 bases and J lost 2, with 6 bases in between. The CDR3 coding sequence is TGTGCCAGCAGCCCGGGAAACACCGGGGAGCTGTTTTTT. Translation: CASSPGNTGELFF.

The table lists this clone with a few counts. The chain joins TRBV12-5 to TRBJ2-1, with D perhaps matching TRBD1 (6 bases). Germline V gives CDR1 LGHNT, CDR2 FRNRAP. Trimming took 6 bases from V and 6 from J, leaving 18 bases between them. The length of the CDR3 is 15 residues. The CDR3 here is CASGRRPPDSNEQFF. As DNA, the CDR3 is TGTGCTAGTGGCCGCCGCCCCCCGGACAGCAATGAGCAGTTCTTC.

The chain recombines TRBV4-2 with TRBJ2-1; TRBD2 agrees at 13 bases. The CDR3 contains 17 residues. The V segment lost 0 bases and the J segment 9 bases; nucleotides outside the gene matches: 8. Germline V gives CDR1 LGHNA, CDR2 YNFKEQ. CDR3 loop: CASSQDHVLAGGTEQFF. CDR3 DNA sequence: TGTGCCAGCAGCCAAGATCATGTACTAGCGGGAGGGACTGAGCAGTTCTTC.

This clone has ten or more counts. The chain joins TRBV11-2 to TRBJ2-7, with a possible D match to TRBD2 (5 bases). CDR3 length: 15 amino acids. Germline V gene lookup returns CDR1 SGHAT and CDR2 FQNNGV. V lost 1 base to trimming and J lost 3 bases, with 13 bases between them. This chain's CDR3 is CASSLVGGYLYEQYF. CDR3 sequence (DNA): TGTGCCAGCAGCTTAGTAGGAGGATACCTCTACGAGCAGTACTTC.

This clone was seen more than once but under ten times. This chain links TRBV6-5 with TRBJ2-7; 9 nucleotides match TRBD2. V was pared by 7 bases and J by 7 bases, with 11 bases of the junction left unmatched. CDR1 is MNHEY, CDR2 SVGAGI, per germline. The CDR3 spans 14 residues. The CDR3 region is CASKPGLARDEQYF. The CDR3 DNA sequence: TGTGCCAGCAAACCCGGACTAGCGCGTGATGAGCAGTACTTC.

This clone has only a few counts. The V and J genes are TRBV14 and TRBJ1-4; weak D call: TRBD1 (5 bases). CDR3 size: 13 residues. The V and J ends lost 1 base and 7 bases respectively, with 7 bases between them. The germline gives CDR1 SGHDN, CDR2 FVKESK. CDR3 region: CASSQARAEKLFF. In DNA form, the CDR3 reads TGTGCCAGCAGCCAAGCCAGGGCTGAAAAACTGTTTTTT.

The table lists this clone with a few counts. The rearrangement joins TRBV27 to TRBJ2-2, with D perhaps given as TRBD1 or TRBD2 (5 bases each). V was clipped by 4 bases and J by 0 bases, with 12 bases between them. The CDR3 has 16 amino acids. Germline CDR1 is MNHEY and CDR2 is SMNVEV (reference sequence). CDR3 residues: CASSYRLGANTGELFF. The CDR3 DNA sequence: TGTGCCAGCAGTTACCGGCTGGGGGCGAACACCGGGGAGCTGTTTTTT.

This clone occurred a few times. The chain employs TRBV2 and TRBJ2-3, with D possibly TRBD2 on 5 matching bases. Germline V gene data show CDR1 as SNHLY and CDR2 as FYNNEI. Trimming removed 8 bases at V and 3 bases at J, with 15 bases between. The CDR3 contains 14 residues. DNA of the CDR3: TGTGCCAGCGGTAGCGTTTTAGGAACAGATACGCAGTATTTT. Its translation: CASGSVLGTDTQYF.

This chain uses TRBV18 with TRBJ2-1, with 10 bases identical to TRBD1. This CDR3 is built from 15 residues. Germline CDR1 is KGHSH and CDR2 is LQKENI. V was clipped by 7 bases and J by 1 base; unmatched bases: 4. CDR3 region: CASLRDRGSYNEQFF. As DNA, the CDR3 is TGTGCCAGCTTGCGGGACAGGGGTTCCTACAATGAGCAGTTCTTC.

For the CDR3, the DNA is TGTGCCAGCAGCGTAGGGCTCTCGGACAGGCTGAACACTGAAGCTTTCTTT. Its protein product is CASSVGLSDRLNTEAFF. The chain links TRBV9 to TRBJ1-1; 7 bases fit TRBD1. V gave up 0 bases and J gave up 0 bases; unmatched junction bases: 8. Per germline, CDR1 SGDLS and CDR2 YYNGEE. CDR3 length: 17 amino acids.

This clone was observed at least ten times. CDR3: CASSVLAGTYNEQFF. In DNA, the CDR3 is TGTGCCAGCAGCGTTCTAGCGGGAACCTACAATGAGCAGTTCTTC. The chain joins TRBV7-3 to TRBJ2-1, with TRBD2 matching over 9 bases. Per the germline V gene, CDR1 is SGHTA and CDR2 is FQGTGA. This CDR3 has 15 amino acids. Germline trimming cut 5 bases from V and 2 bases from J; bases unmatched to any gene: 4.

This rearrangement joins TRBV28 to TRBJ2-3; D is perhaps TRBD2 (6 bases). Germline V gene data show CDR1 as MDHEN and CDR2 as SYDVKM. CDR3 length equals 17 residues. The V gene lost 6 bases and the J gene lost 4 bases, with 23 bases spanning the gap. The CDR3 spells CASRNLMWEDEADTQYF. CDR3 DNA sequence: TGTGCCAGCAGAAACCTAATGTGGGAGGATGAGGCAGATACGCAGTATTTT.

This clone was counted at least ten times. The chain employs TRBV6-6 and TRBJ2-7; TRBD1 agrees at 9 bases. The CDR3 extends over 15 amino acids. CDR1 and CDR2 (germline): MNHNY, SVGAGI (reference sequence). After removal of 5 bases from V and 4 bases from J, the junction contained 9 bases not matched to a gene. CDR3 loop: CASSHQGQGVYEQYF. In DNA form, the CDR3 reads TGTGCCAGCAGTCACCAGGGACAGGGTGTGTACGAGCAGTACTTC.

CDR3 loop: CASSQEWGAANTGELFF. CDR3 bases: TGCGCCAGCAGCCAAGAATGGGGAGCCGCGAACACCGGGGAGCTGTTTTTT. The chain employs TRBV4-3 and TRBJ2-2, with a possible D match to TRBD2 (5 bases). CDR3 size: 17 residues. V was shortened by 0 bases and J by 0 bases, with 11 bases between the two germline ends. CDR1 and CDR2 from the germline V gene are LGHNA and YSLEER.

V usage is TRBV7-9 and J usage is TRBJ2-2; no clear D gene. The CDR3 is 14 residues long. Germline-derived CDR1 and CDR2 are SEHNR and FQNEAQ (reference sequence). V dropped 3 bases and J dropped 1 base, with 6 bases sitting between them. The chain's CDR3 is CASSFSQNTGELFF. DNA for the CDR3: TGTGCCAGCAGCTTCTCTCAGAACACCGGGGAGCTGTTTTTT. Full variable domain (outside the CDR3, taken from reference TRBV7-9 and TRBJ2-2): DTGVSQNPRHKITKRGQNVTFRCDPISEHNRLYWYRQTLGQGPEFLTYFQNEAQLEKSRLLSDRFSAERPKGSFSTLEIQRTEQGDSAMYLCASSFSQNTGELFFGEGSRLTVL.